This TCR beta chain is drawn from a study of blood T cell repertoires in COVID-19. At the level of the study: Acute and convalescent COVID-19 specimens originated in the United States, Italy and Spain.

TCRdb's copy holds only in-frame clones and misses some; the assay was immunoSEQ multiplex PCR. The table has fewer than 200,000 clones, around 77% seen once. The CDR3 spans 16 residues. Per germline, CDR1 SNHLY and CDR2 FYNNEI. J lost 8 bases, V lost 4 bases, and 15 bases had no gene match. This chain connects TRBV2 to TRBJ1-2; TRBD1 agrees at 8 bases. Material for sequencing was peripheral blood. This receptor was taken from a man in his sixties or seventies with acute or convalescent COVID-19. The CDR3 bases are TGTGCCAGCAGTGCGCCGGACAGGGACCAGGATGAGGGCTACACCTTC. Amino acids: CASSAPDRDQDEGYTF.